The next 10 T cell receptor beta chains were all read from a single sample in a study of vaccination and CD4 T cells after COVID-19. What these receptors recognize is not known. Cultured CD4+ T cells had their DNA profiled by the Oncomine TCR Beta short-read assay. TCRdb independently ran MiXCR on the PCR reads; one entry per CDR3 protein. In the table there are around 10,000 distinct CDR3 sequences, around 30% of which are singletons. As to treatment: roughly 10-day PBMC culture with coronavirus spike peptide pools or control peptides (ViraFEST assay). Sample: CD4+ T cells from blood, cultured in vitro. The receptors here all came from a human donor who had recovered from COVID-19.

The CDR3 region has the DNA TGCAGTGTTAGGGACCGCCTCGGTGTAGATACGCAGTATTTT. This gives the protein CSVRDRLGVDTQYF. The rearrangement joins TRBV20-1 to TRBJ2-3; D may correspond to TRBD1 or TRBD2 (5 bases each). There are 14 residues in the CDR3. The germline CDR1 and CDR2 sequences are DFQATT and SNEGSKA (reference sequence). Trimming removed 7 bases from V and 5 bases from J, with 19 bases in between.

The chain links TRBV5-1 to TRBJ1-2; 7 bases align to TRBD1. The V gene end was trimmed by 4 bases and the J gene end by 0 bases; junction bases not matched to a gene: 6. Germline V gene sequence: CDR1 SGHRS, CDR2 YFSETQ. This CDR3 is built from 15 residues. For the CDR3, the DNA is TGCGCCAGCAGCCTTACAGGGGATCCTAACTATGGCTACACCTTC. This encodes CASSLTGDPNYGYTF.

This clonotype showed up just a few times. This sequence joins TRBV20-1 and TRBJ2-1; D gene ambiguous. This CDR3 has 10 residues. V lost 8 bases and J lost 7, with 9 bases in between. CDR1 DFQATT and CDR2 SNEGSKA come from the germline V gene (reference sequence). CDR3 region: CSPYRNEQFF. DNA of the CDR3: TGCAGTCCCTATAGGAATGAGCAGTTCTTC.

This clonotype came up a few times. The chain joins TRBV7-9 to TRBJ2-3; D gene uncertain. Trimming shortened V by 1 base and J by 4 bases, and 6 bases separated the two germline ends. Germline V gives CDR1 SEHNR, CDR2 FQNEAQ (reference sequence). CDR3 length equals 13 residues. CDR3 in DNA: TGTGCCAGCAGCTTAGTAGGCCCAGATACGCAGTATTTT. Protein product: CASSLVGPDTQYF.

The chain combines TRBV7-2 with TRBJ2-1; TRBD2 agrees at 7 bases. The CDR3 length is 15 residues. Germline V lookup: CDR1 SGHTA, CDR2 FQGNSA. The V and J ends lost 5 bases and 1 base, in that order; junction bases with no gene match: 5. CDR3 bases: TGTGCCAGCAGCGCAAGCGGGGCTTCCTACAATGAGCAGTTCTTC. Residues: CASSASGASYNEQFF.

The chain is built from TRBV28 and TRBJ1-2, with D unclear. CDR1 is MDHEN and CDR2 is SYDVKM in the germline V gene. Trimming left V 6 bases short and J 10 bases short, with 18 bases between. This CDR3 region has 13 residues. CDR3 DNA: TGTGCCAGCAGCTCAAGCGGGTCTCGCCCCTACACCTTC. The encoded protein is CASSSSGSRPYTF.

CDR3 loop: CASSVGAETQYF. The CDR3 DNA reads as TGTGCCAGCAGCGTAGGGGCAGAGACCCAGTACTTC. The chain couples TRBV5-6 to TRBJ2-5; D perhaps matches TRBD1 (5 bases). The CDR3 runs 12 residues. Per the germline V gene, CDR1 is SGHDT and CDR2 is YYEEEE. The ends were cut back, 4 bases at V and 4 bases at J, with 8 bases in the middle.

In this sample, this clonotype turned up a few times. The rearrangement joins TRBV7-2 to TRBJ2-5; 7 nucleotides match TRBD1. CDR1 SGHTA and CDR2 FQGNSA come from the germline V gene. The CDR3 runs 14 residues. Losses at the gene ends were 4 bases for V and 5 bases for J; bases not matched to a gene: 7. The CDR3 DNA reads as TGTGCCAGCAGCTCCACAGGGGTAGGGGAGACCCAGTACTTC. Residues: CASSSTGVGETQYF.

This sequence joins TRBV7-3 and TRBJ2-1; D possibly matches TRBD1 or TRBD2 (6 bases each). The CDR3 is made up of 12 amino acids. Germline V gene data show CDR1 as SGHTA and CDR2 as FQGTGA. Trimming left V 2 bases short and J 15 bases short, with 14 bases between. The CDR3: CASSLPRGPLFF. The CDR3 region has the DNA TGTGCCAGCAGCTTACCCCGGGGGCCCCTGTTCTTC.

The chain is built from TRBV7-2 and TRBJ2-5; 10 nucleotides line up with TRBD2. Trimming at V came to 0 bases and at J to 8 bases, leaving 6 bases not matched to a gene. From germline, CDR1 is SGHTA and CDR2 FQGNSA. CDR3 length: 15 residues. The CDR3, as DNA: TGTGCCAGCAGCTTAGCCGGGCTAGCGGGGGATACCCAGTACTTC. This gives the protein CASSLAGLAGDTQYF.